A selection of T cell receptor beta chains follows, all from one sample in a study of cytomegalovirus exposure and HLA in healthy donors. Assay used: immunoSEQ multiplex PCR; TCRdb lists only in-frame clones, some missing. This listing includes roughly 77,000 clones. The sample consisted of PBMCs. All receptors derive from a man aged 30 to 45 in good health and CMV-seronegative. The CDR3 runs from the conserved cysteine through the conserved F or W. The D gene is left open where the match is weak.

d_gene: -; v_gene: TRBV2; j_gene: TRBJ2-2; CDR3nt: TGTGCCAGCAGTGGGAGGGTACTGAACACCGGGGAGCTGTTTTTT; CDR3aa: CASSGRVLNTGELFF
d_gene: -; v_gene: TRBV9; j_gene: TRBJ1-1; CDR3nt: TGTGCCAGCAGCCTGAGTCCTACGATGAACACTGAAGCTTTCTTT; CDR3aa: CASSLSPTMNTEAFF
d_gene: TRBD1; v_gene: TRBV6-1; j_gene: TRBJ1-2; CDR3nt: TGTGCCAGCAGTGATTTCCCCGGGACAGCCTATGGCTACACCTTC; CDR3aa: CASSDFPGTAYGYTF
d_gene: -; v_gene: TRBV7-9; j_gene: TRBJ1-2; CDR3nt: TGTGCCAGCAGCCCCTACGCCGATGGCTACACCTTC; CDR3aa: CASSPYADGYTF
d_gene: -; v_gene: TRBV18; j_gene: TRBJ1-3; CDR3nt: TGTGCCAGCTCACCTATAGACTACTACTCTGGAAACACCATATATTTT; CDR3aa: CASSPIDYYSGNTIYF
d_gene: TRBD1; v_gene: TRBV6-6; j_gene: TRBJ1-4; CDR3nt: TGTGCCAGCAGTTACTTAACAGGGGGCGAAAAACTGTTTTTT; CDR3aa: CASSYLTGGEKLFF
d_gene: -; v_gene: TRBV6-5; j_gene: TRBJ2-7; CDR3nt: TGTGCCAGCAGGGGGCTAGCCTACGAGCAGTACTTC; CDR3aa: CASRGLAYEQYF
d_gene: TRBD1; v_gene: TRBV7-9; j_gene: TRBJ2-5; CDR3nt: TGTGCCAGCAGCTTAGAGGCGTCGACAGGGGGTTGGGAGACCCAGTACTTC; CDR3aa: CASSLEASTGGWETQYF
d_gene: TRBD2; v_gene: TRBV19; j_gene: TRBJ2-7; CDR3nt: TGTGCCAGTAGTAGCGGGAGCCACTCCTACGAGCAGTACTTC; CDR3aa: CASSSGSHSYEQYF
d_gene: -; v_gene: TRBV20-1; j_gene: TRBJ1-1; CDR3nt: TGCAGTGCTAGAGGGGCCCCAGGAGGTTTCTTT; CDR3aa: CSARGAPGGFF
d_gene: TRBD1; v_gene: TRBV7-9; j_gene: TRBJ2-7; CDR3nt: TGTGCCAGCAGCTTAGCCTCCGGGACAGCCGGCTACGAGCAGTACTTC; CDR3aa: CASSLASGTAGYEQYF
d_gene: -; v_gene: TRBV7-2; j_gene: TRBJ2-1; CDR3nt: TGTGCCAGCAGCTTAGTTCGGGGGAGTCATTACAATGAGCAGTTCTTC; CDR3aa: CASSLVRGSHYNEQFF
d_gene: -; v_gene: TRBV9; j_gene: TRBJ2-3; CDR3nt: TGTGCCAGCAGCGTAACATCAAACGGTGGGAGAGATACGCAGTATTTT; CDR3aa: CASSVTSNGGRDTQYF
d_gene: TRBD1; v_gene: TRBV5-4; j_gene: TRBJ2-1; CDR3nt: TGTGCCAGCAGCCCCCCGACAGGGAACTCCTACAATGAGCAGTTCTTC; CDR3aa: CASSPPTGNSYNEQFF
d_gene: -; v_gene: TRBV6-5; j_gene: TRBJ2-1; CDR3nt: TGTGCCAGCAGTTACCTCCGAACAGGTGAAAAGCAGTTCTTC; CDR3aa: CASSYLRTGEKQFF
d_gene: -; v_gene: TRBV6-5; j_gene: TRBJ2-7; CDR3nt: TGTGCCAGCAGTTACAGACGGGGAAGGTCCTACGAGCAGTACTTC; CDR3aa: CASSYRRGRSYEQYF
d_gene: -; v_gene: TRBV5-6; j_gene: TRBJ1-6; CDR3nt: TGTGCCAGCAGCTTGTTCGGGTCACCCCTCCACTTT; CDR3aa: CASSLFGSPLHF
d_gene: -; v_gene: TRBV5-1; j_gene: TRBJ2-7; CDR3nt: TGCGCCAGCAGCAACCGACAGGCTGCCTACGAGCAGTACTTC; CDR3aa: CASSNRQAAYEQYF
d_gene: TRBD1; v_gene: TRBV28; j_gene: TRBJ1-3; CDR3nt: TGTGCCAGCAGACTACAGGGGGCTGGAAACACCATATATTTT; CDR3aa: CASRLQGAGNTIYF
d_gene: -; v_gene: TRBV6-5; j_gene: TRBJ1-2; CDR3nt: TGTGCCAGCAGTTACGGAGGATATGGCTACACCTTC; CDR3aa: CASSYGGYGYTF
d_gene: TRBD1; v_gene: TRBV7-9; j_gene: TRBJ2-7; CDR3nt: TGTGCCAGCAGCTTGGGACAGTACCACGAGCAGTACTTC; CDR3aa: CASSLGQYHEQYF
d_gene: -; v_gene: TRBV27; j_gene: TRBJ2-1; CDR3nt: TGTGCCAGCAGTTTATCGGAGAGTCGTGAGCAGTTCTTC; CDR3aa: CASSLSESREQFF
d_gene: -; v_gene: TRBV6-5; j_gene: TRBJ1-4; CDR3nt: TGTGCCAGCAGTTACTCGATTCCCAGGGGTTGGGAAAAACTGTTTTTT; CDR3aa: CASSYSIPRGWEKLFF
d_gene: TRBD2; v_gene: TRBV4-2; j_gene: TRBJ2-3; CDR3nt: TGTGCCAGCAGCCGGGGGACTAGCGAAGATACGCAGTATTTT; CDR3aa: CASSRGTSEDTQYF
d_gene: TRBD1; v_gene: TRBV27; j_gene: TRBJ1-2; CDR3nt: TGTGCCAGCAGGGACGACAGGGAAGCTAACTATGGCTACACCTTC; CDR3aa: CASRDDREANYGYTF
d_gene: TRBD1; v_gene: TRBV2; j_gene: TRBJ2-1; CDR3nt: TGTGCCAGCAGCGCGGACAGGAACGAGCAGTTCTTC; CDR3aa: CASSADRNEQFF
d_gene: -; v_gene: TRBV27; j_gene: TRBJ1-1; CDR3nt: TGTGCCAGCAGTTTGACTACCAGGGGATTCCCCATGAACACTGAAGCTTTCTTT; CDR3aa: CASSLTTRGFPMNTEAFF
d_gene: TRBD1; v_gene: TRBV18; j_gene: TRBJ1-2; CDR3nt: TGTGCCAGCTCACCTTGGACAGGTCTAGGGGATTATGGCTACACCTTC; CDR3aa: CASSPWTGLGDYGYTF
d_gene: -; v_gene: TRBV29-1; j_gene: TRBJ1-1; CDR3nt: TGCAGCGTTGAAGAGGTCAGATTAAACACTGAAGCTTTCTTT; CDR3aa: CSVEEVRLNTEAFF
d_gene: -; v_gene: TRBV6-1; j_gene: TRBJ2-1; CDR3nt: TGTGCCAGCAGTGAAGGGGCAAACGCCTACAATGAGCAGTTCTTC; CDR3aa: CASSEGANAYNEQFF
d_gene: TRBD1; v_gene: TRBV29-1; j_gene: TRBJ2-7; CDR3nt: TGCAGCGTTGAATTGGGGACAGGGGGTCGGGGGCAGTACTTC; CDR3aa: CSVELGTGGRGQYF
d_gene: TRBD1; v_gene: TRBV7-9; j_gene: TRBJ2-5; CDR3nt: TGTGCCAGCAGCCCCCGGGACAGGGAGACGACCCAGTACTTC; CDR3aa: CASSPRDRETTQYF
d_gene: -; v_gene: TRBV20-1; j_gene: TRBJ1-2; CDR3nt: TGCAGTGCTAACCGTGGTGAGGGCTACACCTTC; CDR3aa: CSANRGEGYTF
d_gene: TRBD2; v_gene: TRBV11-2; j_gene: TRBJ2-2; CDR3nt: TGTGCCAGCAGCTCTTTAGCGGGGGGGGCGAACACCGGGGAGCTGTTTTTT; CDR3aa: CASSSLAGGANTGELFF
d_gene: TRBD1; v_gene: TRBV18; j_gene: TRBJ1-3; CDR3nt: TGTGCCAGCTCAACGAGGACAGGCGACTCTGGAAACACCATATATTTT; CDR3aa: CASSTRTGDSGNTIYF
d_gene: -; v_gene: TRBV5-1; j_gene: TRBJ2-1; CDR3nt: TGCGCCAGCAGCGTTACAGGGGGGGTCTACAATGAGCAGTTCTTC; CDR3aa: CASSVTGGVYNEQFF
d_gene: -; v_gene: TRBV29-1; j_gene: TRBJ2-3; CDR3nt: TGCAGCGTTCTAGCCCTTTTGAGGACAGATACGCAGTATTTT; CDR3aa: CSVLALLRTDTQYF
d_gene: TRBD1; v_gene: TRBV2; j_gene: TRBJ1-5; CDR3nt: TGTGCCAGCAGTGAAGCGACAGGGGCTAGCAATCAGCCCCAGCATTTT; CDR3aa: CASSEATGASNQPQHF
d_gene: TRBD1; v_gene: TRBV7-3; j_gene: TRBJ1-1; CDR3nt: TGTGCCAGCAGCTTATCAGGGGGGAACACTGAAGCTTTCTTT; CDR3aa: CASSLSGGNTEAFF
d_gene: -; v_gene: TRBV9; j_gene: TRBJ1-1; CDR3nt: TGTGCCACCGTCCTTCGCAGGGACATGAACACTGAAGCTTTCTTT; CDR3aa: CATVLRRDMNTEAFF
d_gene: -; v_gene: TRBV14; j_gene: TRBJ2-7; CDR3nt: TGTGCCAGCAGCGAAGGTCCTAGCTCCTACGAGCAGTACTTC; CDR3aa: CASSEGPSSYEQYF
d_gene: -; v_gene: TRBV5-1; j_gene: TRBJ1-6; CDR3nt: TGCGCCAGCAGCTTCCCCGATAATTCACCCCTCCACTTT; CDR3aa: CASSFPDNSPLHF
d_gene: TRBD1; v_gene: TRBV9; j_gene: TRBJ2-3; CDR3nt: TGTGCCAGCAGCGCCCCTTGGGACAGGGGAAGCACAGATACGCAGTATTTT; CDR3aa: CASSAPWDRGSTDTQYF
d_gene: -; v_gene: TRBV9; j_gene: TRBJ2-3; CDR3nt: TGTGCCAGCAGCGTAGTTGGGGGGACCTACACAGATACGCAGTATTTT; CDR3aa: CASSVVGGTYTDTQYF
d_gene: TRBD2; v_gene: TRBV19; j_gene: TRBJ2-5; CDR3nt: TGTGCCAGTAGTTGGAGCGGGAGTGGGGGTGAGACCCAGTACTTC; CDR3aa: CASSWSGSGGETQYF
d_gene: TRBD1; v_gene: TRBV19; j_gene: TRBJ1-6; CDR3nt: TGTGCCAGTAGTACCTACAGGGGGTGGTCACCCCTCCACTTT; CDR3aa: CASSTYRGWSPLHF
d_gene: TRBD1; v_gene: TRBV9; j_gene: TRBJ2-7; CDR3nt: TGTGCCAGCAGCGTTAGACAGGGGAACGAGCAGTACTTC; CDR3aa: CASSVRQGNEQYF
d_gene: TRBD1; v_gene: TRBV7-8; j_gene: TRBJ1-4; CDR3nt: TGTGCCAGCAGCTTCGGGACAGGACATGAAAAACTGTTTTTT; CDR3aa: CASSFGTGHEKLFF
d_gene: -; v_gene: TRBV29-1; j_gene: TRBJ2-7; CDR3nt: TGCAGCGTTGGAGGACTGATCTCCTACGAGCAGTACTTC; CDR3aa: CSVGGLISYEQYF
d_gene: -; v_gene: TRBV28; j_gene: TRBJ1-5; CDR3nt: TGTGCCAGCAGTTTCCGTGGGGGGGCAACGGGCAATCAGCCCCAGCATTTT; CDR3aa: CASSFRGGATGNQPQHF
d_gene: TRBD1; v_gene: TRBV30; j_gene: TRBJ1-2; CDR3nt: TGTGCCTGGAGCAGCCTCCGGGGACAGGCCAACTATGGCTACACCTTC; CDR3aa: CAWSSLRGQANYGYTF
d_gene: -; v_gene: TRBV9; j_gene: TRBJ2-7; CDR3nt: TGTGCCAGCAGCCCGTTCGCCGGGTCGACCTACGAGCAGTACTTC; CDR3aa: CASSPFAGSTYEQYF
d_gene: TRBD1; v_gene: TRBV6-1; j_gene: TRBJ1-1; CDR3nt: TGTGCCAGCAGGCGGGACAGGGTGCCGAACACTGAAGCTTTCTTT; CDR3aa: CASRRDRVPNTEAFF
d_gene: TRBD1; v_gene: TRBV27; j_gene: TRBJ2-1; CDR3nt: TGTGCCAGCAGTTTCTTGGGGACAGGGGGGCCTAATGAGCAGTTCTTC; CDR3aa: CASSFLGTGGPNEQFF
d_gene: -; v_gene: TRBV5-4; j_gene: TRBJ2-7; CDR3nt: TGTGCCAGCAGCTTAGGTCCGGGGAAAGACTACGAGCAGTACTTC; CDR3aa: CASSLGPGKDYEQYF